The next 27 T cell receptor beta chains were all read from a single sample in a study of T cells in women clearing cervical HPV infection (dated by TCRdb to about 2018). The receptor library was made with the immunoSEQ multiplex PCR assay. TCRdb took over this immuneACCESS table, retaining in-frame rearrangements with V and J assigned. Such tables are incomplete; in checked studies, under half of the missing clones stem from an unresolved V gene, and the remainder is unexplained. The sample's table lists a count of tens of thousands of clones. Around 1.6% of the sample is held by the ten biggest clonotypes. Source material: blood buffy coat. The receptors were sampled from a woman between 18 and 69 years old with a cervical HPV16 infection that either progressed to CIN3+ or cleared (not recorded which).

Details on this clone: Sequencing ends 3 residues short of the CDR3 end; the germline J gene provides the rest. V is TRBV18 and J is TRBJ2-3, with a tentative D call TRBD1 (6 bases). The germline V gene encodes CDR1 KGHSH and CDR2 LQKENI. CDR3 length equals 15 residues. The CDR3 is CASSLAGTPKETQYF. The sequenced CDR3 bases are TGTGCCAGCTCACTAGCCGGGACACCCAAAGAGACG.

As to this clone: The observed sequence ends 3 residues before the CDR3 terminus, with the missing tail filled in from the germline J gene. This chain uses TRBV19 with TRBJ2-7; 9 bases align to TRBD1. V was clipped by 7 bases and J by 6 bases; unmatched bases: 4. This CDR3 has 12 residues. Germline V CDR1 and CDR2: LNHDA, SQIVND (reference sequence). The DNA read from the CDR3 is TGTGCCAGTACGGGACAGGGTCTCGAG. It codes for CASTGQGLE. The entire CDR3 sequence reads CASTGQGLEQYF.

CDR3 DNA, as far as it was read: TGTGCCAGCAGTCCCCAGGGGGCGAGATCCTACAATGAG. Encoded protein: CASSPQGARSYNE. From start to end, the CDR3 is CASSPQGARSYNEQFF. The chain has TRBV28 and TRBJ2-1; TRBD1 agrees at 8 bases. The read halts 3 residues ahead of the CDR3 end, with the missing end drawn from the germline J gene. There are 16 residues in the CDR3. The V gene's germline CDR1 is MDHEN and CDR2 SYDVKM. J gave up 1 base and V 5 bases, and 7 bases lay outside the gene matches.

CDR3 bases read: TGTGCCAGCAGCGAGGGGGTTTGGGAGAATGAG. Translation: CASSEGVWENE. The entire CDR3 reads CASSEGVWENEQFF. V and J are TRBV5-4 and TRBJ2-1; D is perhaps TRBD1 (6 bases). The read ends 3 residues shy of where the CDR3 ends; the end is completed using the germline J gene. The CDR3 is 14 residues long. Germline lookup yields CDR1 SGHNT and CDR2 YYREEE (reference sequence). Trimming shortened V by 4 bases and J by 7 bases, and 15 bases separated the two germline ends.

Points on this clone: The CDR3 is cut off 3 residues early in the read; its end comes from the germline J gene. J is TRBJ2-2 and V is TRBV5-1; the match to TRBD2 covers 11 bases. This CDR3 region has 15 residues. The V and J ends lost 6 bases and 6 bases, in that order; junction bases with no gene match: 7. Germline CDR1 reads SGHRS; CDR2 reads YFSETQ. Partial CDR3 DNA: TGCGCCAGCAAACCACTAGCGGGGGAATCCGGGGAG. Residues: CASKPLAGESGE. From start to end, the CDR3 is CASKPLAGESGELFF.

Details on this clone: The read is 3 residues too short to cover the CDR3 end, so that end is filled in from the germline J gene. This chain joins TRBV28 and TRBJ2-7, with D possibly TRBD2 on 6 matching bases. V was trimmed by 8 bases and J by 2 bases, leaving 10 bases between them. Germline lookup yields CDR1 MDHEN and CDR2 SYDVKM. The length of the CDR3 is 12 residues. Partial CDR3 DNA: TGTGCCAGCTCATCGGGGGCCTACGAG. Protein sequence: CASSSGAYE. The entire CDR3 reads CASSSGAYEQYF.

Worth noting for this clone: The read halts 3 residues ahead of the CDR3 end, with the missing end drawn from the germline J gene. V usage is TRBV5-1 and J usage is TRBJ1-4; 12 nucleotides align to TRBD1. CDR1 is SGHRS, CDR2 YFSETQ, per germline. This CDR3 has 17 residues. Trimming took 5 bases from V and 5 from J; bases not matched to a gene: 10. CDR3 bases read: TGCGCCAGCAGTAGAGCGGGACAGGGGGCTTCCAATGAAAAA. This codes for CASSRAGQGASNEK. The whole CDR3 region reads CASSRAGQGASNEKLFF.

About this clone: The read is 3 residues too short to cover the CDR3 end, so that end is filled in from the germline J gene. The V gene is TRBV20-1, the J gene TRBJ1-2, with D unclear. The CDR3 is made up of 8 amino acids. CDR1 is DFQATT and CDR2 is SNEGSKA in the germline V gene (reference sequence). Trimming stripped 7 bases from V and 5 bases from J, with 2 bases between. CDR3 in amino acids: CSVYGYTF. The part of the CDR3 DNA that was read is TGCAGTGTATATGGC.

On this clone: The read comes to an end 3 residues before the CDR3 does, leaving the germline J gene to fill in the end. V and J are TRBV5-1 and TRBJ2-3, with 7 bases that match TRBD1. This CDR3 contains 14 residues. Germline V gene lookup returns CDR1 SGHRS and CDR2 YFSETQ. The CDR3 is CASSLTGDGETQYF. The CDR3 bases that were read are TGCGCCAGCAGCTTGACAGGGGATGGGGAGACG.

Details on this clone: The read stops 3 residues short of the end of the CDR3; the missing end is completed from the germline J gene. The rearrangement uses TRBV5-1 and TRBJ2-5, with 7 positions matching TRBD2. Germline loops: CDR1 SGHRS, CDR2 YFSETQ. The CDR3 length is 16 residues. Partial CDR3 DNA: TGCGCCAGCAGCCCAATTACGGGGGGATTCACAGATACC. Translating it yields CASSPITGGFTDT. The whole CDR3 region reads CASSPITGGFTDTQYF.

The CDR3 sequence is CASSFRLSGAGEKLFF. The sequenced part of the CDR3 DNA is TGTGCCAGCAGTTTTCGATTATCCGGTGCCGGTGAAAAA. The chain combines TRBV12-3 or TRBV12-4 with TRBJ1-4; no definite D call. The CDR3 end falls 3 residues outside the read, so it is completed with the germline J gene. The CDR3 spans 16 residues. The V end was cut by 3 bases, the J end by 7 bases, with 18 bases between.

CDR3 in amino acids: CASSQGLSLETQYF. The CDR3 DNA, read in part, is TGTGCCAGCTCCCAGGGATTGAGTTTGGAGACG. The chain recombines TRBV18 with TRBJ2-3; TRBD1 is a possible D gene (5 bases). The read stops 3 residues short of the end of the CDR3; the missing end is completed from the germline J gene. The CDR3 length is 14 residues. Germline lookup yields CDR1 KGHSH and CDR2 LQKENI.

For this clone: The CDR3 end lies 3 residues beyond the end of the read and is filled in from the germline J gene. The V call is TRBV7-9, the J call TRBJ2-3, with 8 bases that match TRBD2. Looked up from germline, CDR1 is SEHNR and CDR2 is FQNEAQ (reference sequence). This CDR3 region has 14 residues. V trimming: 3 bases; J trimming: 4 bases; junction bases outside the gene matches: 3. The CDR3 bases that were read are TGTGCCAGCAGCTTCCAAGCGGGAGCAGATACG. As protein: CASSFQAGADT. The whole CDR3 protein is CASSFQAGADTQYF.

Concerning this clone: The CDR3 extends 3 residues past the end of the read, so its final part is completed from the germline J gene. V and J are TRBV7-3 and TRBJ2-1; 8 bases fit TRBD2. CDR3 size: 15 residues. The germline V gene has CDR1 SGHTA and CDR2 FQGTGA. Germline trimming cut 5 bases from V and 0 bases from J; bases unmatched to any gene: 3. The CDR3 here is CASSGGRSSYNEQFF. The sequenced part of the CDR3 DNA is TGTGCCAGCAGCGGCGGGAGGAGCTCCTACAATGAG.

Comment on this clone: The CDR3 end is not reached by the read, which stops 3 residues before it; the germline J gene fills it in. V gene TRBV7-8 combines with J gene TRBJ1-4; no definite D call. The V end lost 5 bases, the J end lost 3 bases, and 10 bases lay between the germline ends. From germline, CDR1 is SGHVS and CDR2 FQNEAQ. This CDR3 is 14 amino acids long. This CDR3 is CASSQGQSNEKLFF. CDR3 bases read: TGTGCCAGCAGCCAAGGCCAGTCTAATGAAAAA.

Concerning this clone itself: The read finishes 3 residues shy of the CDR3 end, and the germline J gene is used to complete it. The V call is TRBV2, the J call TRBJ2-7, with 9 bases matching TRBD1. J lost 5 bases, V lost 6 bases, and 5 bases had no gene match. This CDR3 contains 13 residues. Germline CDR1 SNHLY, CDR2 FYNNEI. CDR3 DNA (partial): TGTGCCAGCAGCGCCGGGACAGGGAACGAG. Encoded protein: CASSAGTGNE. Given in full, the CDR3 is CASSAGTGNEQYF.

Notes on this clone: Read coverage stops 3 residues before the CDR3 terminus; the germline J gene supplies the remainder. The chain links TRBV10-3 to TRBJ2-3; D not certain. This CDR3 has 16 residues. Trimming removed 0 bases at V and 1 base at J, with 11 bases between. Germline CDR1 and CDR2: ENHRY and SYGVKD. The DNA read from the CDR3 is TGTGCCATCAGTGAGTCGCAGGAGCCCGGCACAGATACG. Its protein product is CAISESQEPGTDT. The CDR3 in its entirety is CAISESQEPGTDTQYF.

Incomplete CDR3 DNA: TGCGCCAGCAGCCAGGGGGGAGGGACAGGGGGGAAACAGCCC. Its translation: CASSQGGGTGGKQP. The whole CDR3 reads CASSQGGGTGGKQPQHF. The gene calls are TRBV4-1 and TRBJ1-5, with 11 positions matching TRBD1. The read finishes 3 residues shy of the CDR3 end, and the germline J gene is used to complete it. Trimming cost V 3 bases and J 7 bases; bases outside gene matches: 11. The CDR3 spans 17 residues. CDR1 MGHRA and CDR2 YSYEKL come from the germline V gene.

As to this clone: The CDR3 extends 3 residues past the end of the read, so its final part is completed from the germline J gene. V usage is TRBV7-2 and J usage is TRBJ1-2; 7 bases are a match to TRBD1. Germline V gene lookup returns CDR1 SGHTA and CDR2 FQGNSA. The CDR3 length is 14 residues. The sequenced part of the CDR3 DNA is TGTGCCAGCAGCTTTGGACAGGACCCATGGGGC. Translating it yields CASSFGQDPWG. The full CDR3 protein is CASSFGQDPWGYTF. The variable domain in full, with the rest retrieved from reference TRBV7-2 and TRBJ1-2, is GAGVSQSPSNKVTEKGKDVELRCDPISGHTALYWYRQSLGQGLEFLIYFQGNSAPDKSGLPSDRFSAERTGGSVSTLTIQRTQQEDSAVYLCASSFGQDPWGYTFGSGTRLTVV.

Points on this clone: Read sequence stops 3 residues before the CDR3 end, and the germline J gene provides the missing end. V gene TRBV20-1 combines with J gene TRBJ1-5, with D possibly matching TRBD1 (5 bases). Trimming took off 0 bases at V and 0 bases at J, with 9 bases between the two ends. Germline V gene data show CDR1 as DFQATT and CDR2 as SNEGSKA (reference sequence). The CDR3 is 15 residues long. This chain's CDR3 is CSARDPRVSNQPQHF. The sequenced part of the CDR3 DNA is TGCAGTGCTAGAGACCCCAGGGTTAGCAATCAGCCC.

In the case of this clone: Read sequence stops 3 residues before the CDR3 end, and the germline J gene provides the missing end. This chain uses TRBV7-3 with TRBJ2-1, with TRBD2 identical over 9 bases. The CDR3 contains 15 residues. Trimming took 8 bases from V and 5 from J; bases not matched to a gene: 10. The germline CDR1 and CDR2 sequences are SGHTA and FQGTGA. CDR3 protein: CASQRGTSRNNEQFF. CDR3 DNA, as far as it was read: TGTGCCAGCCAGCGGGGGACTAGCCGTAACAATGAG.

In the case of this clone: With the read ending 3 residues before the CDR3 end, the germline J gene is used to fill in that end. The chain couples TRBV20-1 to TRBJ2-3, with 7 nucleotides matching TRBD2. From germline, CDR1 is DFQATT and CDR2 SNEGSKA (reference sequence). V gave up 5 bases and J gave up 2 bases; unmatched junction bases: 10. CDR3 length equals 15 residues. The CDR3 sequence: CSAPTGLEATDTQYF. The sequenced part of the CDR3 DNA is TGCAGTGCTCCGACCGGACTAGAAGCCACAGATACG.

As concerns this clone: The CDR3 goes on 3 residues after the read ends, and that part is filled in from the germline J gene. V gene TRBV5-6 combines with J gene TRBJ2-7, with TRBD1 identical over 7 bases. The trim removed 4 bases at V and 1 base at J, leaving 2 bases unmatched. The CDR3 runs 13 residues. Germline CDR1 and CDR2: SGHDT and YYEEEE. The CDR3 region is CASSKDRSYEQYF. Incomplete CDR3 DNA: TGTGCCAGCAGCAAGGACAGGTCCTACGAG.

Worth noting for this clone: Read coverage stops 3 residues before the CDR3 terminus; the germline J gene supplies the remainder. The genes are TRBV2 and TRBJ2-2; no reliable D call. In germline, CDR1 is SNHLY, CDR2 FYNNEI. The length of the CDR3 is 11 residues. V gave up 6 bases and J gave up 5 bases, with 4 bases separating them. CDR3: CASSQTGELFF. The DNA read from the CDR3 is TGTGCCAGCAGCCAAACCGGGGAG.

About this clone: The read halts 3 residues ahead of the CDR3 end, with the missing end drawn from the germline J gene. V usage is TRBV20-1 and J usage is TRBJ2-3; 7 positions agree with TRBD2. V dropped 6 bases and J dropped 5; count of bases not matched to a gene: 8. Germline lookup yields CDR1 DFQATT and CDR2 SNEGSKA (reference sequence). The CDR3 is 13 amino acids. The covered CDR3 bases are TGCAGTGCCCCAGCGGGATCCCTAGATACG. This sequence encodes CSAPAGSLDT. The whole CDR3 protein is CSAPAGSLDTQYF.

Notes on this clone: The DNA ends 3 residues before the CDR3 does, and the rest of the CDR3 is filled in from the germline J gene. V is TRBV7-3 and J is TRBJ1-1; D gene uncertain. The CDR3 loop spans 13 amino acids. Germline loops: CDR1 SGHTA, CDR2 FQGTGA. V was cut by 5 bases and J by 3 bases, with 10 bases left in between. The DNA read from the CDR3 is TGTGCCAGCAGCCCCCCGGGGTACACTGAA. Translated, it gives CASSPPGYTE. The full CDR3 protein is CASSPPGYTEAFF. Drawing the rest from reference TRBV7-3 and TRBJ1-1, the complete variable domain is GAGVSQTPSNKVTEKGKYVELRCDPISGHTALYWYRQSLGQGPEFLIYFQGTGAADDSGLPNDRFFAVRPEGSVSTLKIQRTERGDSAVYLCASSPPGYTEAFFGQGTRLTVV.

Points on this clone: Sequencing ends 3 residues short of the CDR3 end; the germline J gene provides the rest. The gene calls are TRBV20-1 and TRBJ2-1; 12 bases map to TRBD2. CDR1 and CDR2 from the germline V gene are DFQATT and SNEGSKA (reference sequence). The CDR3 runs 16 residues. The V and J ends lost 6 bases and 6 bases, in that order; junction bases with no gene match: 12. This CDR3 is CSAAASSGGAGNEQFF. CDR3 DNA, as far as it was read: TGCAGTGCAGCTGCGTCTAGCGGGGGGGCGGGCAATGAG.